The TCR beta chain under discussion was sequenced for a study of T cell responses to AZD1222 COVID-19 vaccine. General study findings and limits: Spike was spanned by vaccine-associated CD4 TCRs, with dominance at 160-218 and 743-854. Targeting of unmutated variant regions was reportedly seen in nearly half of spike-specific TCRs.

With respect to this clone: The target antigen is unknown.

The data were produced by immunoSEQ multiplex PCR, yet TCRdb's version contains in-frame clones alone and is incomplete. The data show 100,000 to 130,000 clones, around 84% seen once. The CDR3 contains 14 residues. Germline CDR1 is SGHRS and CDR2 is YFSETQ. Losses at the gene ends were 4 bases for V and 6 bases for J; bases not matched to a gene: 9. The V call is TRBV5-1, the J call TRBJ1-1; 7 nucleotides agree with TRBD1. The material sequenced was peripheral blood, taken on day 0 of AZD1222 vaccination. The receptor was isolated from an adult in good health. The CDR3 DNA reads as TGCGCCAGCAGCCGAGACAGGGAGGGCGCTGAAGCTTTCTTT. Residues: CASSRDREGAEAFF.